This T cell receptor beta chain derives from a study of cytomegalovirus exposure and HLA in healthy donors. Study-level results: Researchers reported in a later analysis that a missense DCLRE1C variant was tied to TCR beta V- and J-gene trimming. As confirmed in vitro, a few CMV-associated chains were specific for CMV antigens. Productive status was seen about 90% or about 30% of the time for most TCR beta V segments in an earlier analysis.

CDR1 is MDHEN, CDR2 SYDVKM, per germline. The CDR3 extends over 16 amino acids. The V gene end was trimmed by 3 bases and the J gene end by 4 bases; junction bases not matched to a gene: 6. 60 Vbeta and 13 Jbeta primers were used in PCR. Sequenced by immunoSEQ multiplex PCR; TCRdb stores in-frame clones only, minus some. The sample has approximately 140,000 clones; 77% are singletons. On this clone itself: Its antigen is unidentified.

The sample was PBMCs. This chain links TRBV28 with TRBJ2-7; 13 positions match TRBD2. The TCR sequence derives from a female donor in good health and CMV-seronegative. CDR3 sequence reads: CASSFFGTSGIYEQYF. The CDR3 DNA reads as TGTGCCAGCAGTTTTTTCGGGACTAGCGGGATTTACGAGCAGTACTTC.